Shown below are 23 T cell receptor beta chains from a single sample sequenced in a study of technical replicates of blood from several donors. Repertoires were generated with immunoSEQ multiplex PCR, while TCRdb's copy carries only in-frame clones and drops some. The table has tens of thousands of clones, approximately 97% seen once. Sequencing input: T cells isolated from PBMCs. All receptors come from a human donor in good health.

The genes are TRBV29-1 and TRBJ2-7; D possibly corresponds to TRBD2 (7 bases). The CDR3 runs to 12 residues. CDR1 and CDR2 from the germline V gene are SQVTM and ANQGSEA. V lost 6 bases, J lost 4 bases, and 13 bases lay in between. CDR3 coding DNA: TGCAGCGTCGGGGGGCCCGAGTACGAGCAGTACTTC. Amino acids: CSVGGPEYEQYF.

The rearrangement joins TRBV6-1 to TRBJ2-7; 7 bases are a match to TRBD1. The germline V gene encodes CDR1 MNHNS and CDR2 SASEGT. The CDR3 covers 15 residues. V dropped 5 bases and J dropped 0; count of bases not matched to a gene: 7. CDR3 region: CASSPETGNSYEQYF. As DNA, the CDR3 is TGTGCCAGCAGTCCAGAGACAGGGAACTCCTACGAGCAGTACTTC.

This clone appeared once. The chain has TRBV5-4 and TRBJ2-7, with TRBD1 as a possible D gene (6 bases). Trimming stripped 0 bases from V and 2 bases from J, with 15 bases between. Germline lookup yields CDR1 SGHNT and CDR2 YYREEE (reference sequence). CDR3 length equals 16 residues. CDR3 amino acids: CASSLVNVAGAYEQYF. DNA for the CDR3: TGTGCCAGCAGCTTGGTTAATGTTGCAGGGGCCTACGAGCAGTACTTC. The whole variable domain, filled in from reference TRBV5-4 and TRBJ2-7, reads ETGVTQSPTHLIKTRGQQVTLRCSSQSGHNTVSWYQQALGQGPQFIFQYYREEENGRGNFPPRFSGLQFPNYSSELNVNALELDDSALYLCASSLVNVAGAYEQYFGPGTRLTVT.

This chain connects TRBV7-6 to TRBJ2-7; 9 bases match TRBD1. There are 13 residues in the CDR3. J gave up 6 bases and V 1 base, and 1 base lay outside the gene matches. Germline V gene lookup returns CDR1 SGHVS and CDR2 FNYEAQ. The CDR3 loop reads CASSLGTGAEQYF. Here the CDR3 DNA reads TGTGCCAGCAGCTTAGGGACAGGGGCCGAGCAGTACTTC.

This clone was recorded once. The V call is TRBV4-1, the J call TRBJ1-1; weak D call: TRBD1 (5 bases). CDR3 length equals 15 residues. V gave up 4 bases and J gave up 5 bases, with 17 bases separating them. CDR1 and CDR2 (germline): MGHRA, YSYEKL. Here the CDR3 reads CASSPGGVEETEAFF. The CDR3 DNA reads TGCGCCAGCAGCCCTGGGGGGGTAGAGGAGACTGAAGCTTTCTTT.

This chain joins TRBV30 and TRBJ1-1; 9 bases agree with TRBD1. V was clipped by 2 bases and J by 0 bases; unmatched bases: 19. Germline V gene data show CDR1 as GTSNPN and CDR2 as SVGIG (reference sequence). This CDR3 is built from 20 residues. CDR3 loop: CAWSIIAGTGLQLMNTEAFF. The CDR3, as DNA: TGTGCCTGGAGTATCATTGCCGGGACAGGGCTCCAATTGATGAACACTGAAGCTTTCTTT. Based on the CDR3 plus reference TRBV30 and TRBJ1-1, the full variable domain is SQTIHQWPATLVQPVGSPLSLECTVEGTSNPNLYWYRQAAGRGLQLLFYSVGIGQISSEVPQNLSASRPQDRQFILSSKKLLLSDSGFYLCAWSIIAGTGLQLMNTEAFFGQGTRLTVV.

The chain carries TRBV19 and TRBJ2-3, with 15 bases identical to TRBD2. Germline CDR1 LNHDA, CDR2 SQIVND (reference sequence). This CDR3 has 19 amino acids. The J segment lost 6 bases and the V segment lost 3 bases, leaving 13 bases of the junction unmatched. The DNA for the CDR3 is TGTGCCAGTAGTATGGGACTAGCGGGAGGATATACGCGAGGGGATACGCAGTATTTT. It yields the protein CASSMGLAGGYTRGDTQYF.

The chain uses TRBV5-1 and TRBJ1-1; D call uncertain. V lost 0 bases and J 5 bases, leaving 14 bases between the germline ends. CDR3 size: 15 residues. Germline V gene sequence: CDR1 SGHRS, CDR2 YFSETQ. The CDR3 DNA reads as TGCGCCAGCAGCTTGGTAAGCTTAGTCGAAACTGAAGCTTTCTTT. Translation: CASSLVSLVETEAFF.

V is TRBV30 and J is TRBJ2-1; TRBD1 is a possible D gene (6 bases). V lost 0 bases and J 8 bases, leaving 11 bases between the germline ends. Germline values: CDR1 GTSNPN, CDR2 SVGIG (reference sequence). This CDR3 spans 13 amino acids. Here the CDR3 DNA reads TGTGCCTGGAGTGTACTAGGGGGATATGAGCAGTTCTTC. It is translated as CAWSVLGGYEQFF.

The chain combines TRBV7-8 with TRBJ2-1, with D possibly matching TRBD2 (7 bases). The CDR3 runs to 16 residues. CDR1 is SGHVS, CDR2 FQNEAQ, per germline. The ends were cut back, 3 bases at V and 2 bases at J, with 14 bases in the middle. The CDR3 sequence is CASSFYRGATYNEQFF. In DNA form, the CDR3 reads TGTGCCAGCAGCTTTTACCGGGGGGCTACCTACAATGAGCAGTTCTTC.

This chain's CDR3 is CASSRDWPSGGELFF. CDR3 nucleotide sequence: TGTGCCAGTAGTCGAGACTGGCCATCAGGGGGGGAGCTGTTTTTT. This chain connects TRBV19 to TRBJ2-2; D possibly corresponds to TRBD1 (5 bases). Looked up from germline, CDR1 is LNHDA and CDR2 is SQIVND (reference sequence). V was cut by 5 bases and J by 8 bases, with 18 bases left in between. The CDR3 spans 15 residues.

The chain carries TRBV19 and TRBJ1-1; 9 positions match TRBD1. Germline CDR1 LNHDA, CDR2 SQIVND (reference sequence). The CDR3 is 15 amino acids. The V and J ends lost 9 bases and 1 base, in that order; junction bases with no gene match: 9. DNA of the CDR3: TGTGCCAGCCAGACTACAGGGGGCCGGAACACTGAAGCTTTCTTT. Translating gives CASQTTGGRNTEAFF.

V is TRBV5-4 and J is TRBJ2-5, with 8 nucleotides matching TRBD2. Germline V gene lookup returns CDR1 SGHNT and CDR2 YYREEE (reference sequence). J was trimmed by 4 bases and V by 3 bases; bases with no gene match: 11. The CDR3 is 16 residues long. CDR3 in DNA: TGTGCCAGCAGCTATACGGGACTAGTGGCCCCAGAGACCCAGTACTTC. Its translation is CASSYTGLVAPETQYF.

CDR3 sequence reads: CASSHLPGQGDNPQFF. The CDR3 bases are TGTGCCAGCAGCCACCTCCCCGGACAGGGGGATAACCCGCAGTTCTTC. The V and J genes are TRBV14 and TRBJ2-1; TRBD1 aligns across 10 bases. Germline V gene lookup returns CDR1 SGHDN and CDR2 FVKESK. The V segment lost 3 bases and the J segment 12 bases; nucleotides outside the gene matches: 14. This CDR3 is built from 16 residues. The full variable domain, in which reference TRBV14 and TRBJ2-1 provide the parts outside the CDR3, is EAGVTQFPSHSVIEKGQTVTLRCDPISGHDNLYWYRRVMGKEIKFLLHFVKESKQDESGMPNNRFLAERTGGTYSTLKVQPAELEDSGVYFCASSHLPGQGDNPQFFGPGTRLTVL.

In its sample, this clone was seen once. The chain recombines TRBV13 with TRBJ2-7; D perhaps matches TRBD2 (6 bases). Germline lookup yields CDR1 PRHDT and CDR2 FYEKMQ (reference sequence). The CDR3 length is 16 residues. Trimming cost V 0 bases and J 2 bases, with 14 bases left between them. The DNA for the CDR3 is TGTGCCAGCAGCTTAGGCCCCGGGGGAGGCACCTACGAGCAGTACTTC. Residues: CASSLGPGGGTYEQYF.

The rearrangement uses TRBV5-1 and TRBJ1-6, with 9 bases identical to TRBD1. In germline, CDR1 is SGHRS, CDR2 YFSETQ. The J segment lost 8 bases and the V segment lost 4 bases, leaving 4 bases of the junction unmatched. The CDR3 is made up of 14 amino acids. This CDR3 reads CASSDGQGYSPLHF. The CDR3 region has the DNA TGCGCCAGCAGCGATGGACAGGGGTATTCACCCCTCCACTTT.

The chain recombines TRBV7-9 with TRBJ1-1, with D tentatively TRBD1 (6 bases). The germline CDR1 and CDR2 sequences are SEHNR and FQNEAQ (reference sequence). V was trimmed by 4 bases and J by 3 bases, leaving 12 bases between them. CDR3 length: 14 amino acids. CDR3 in DNA: TGTGCCAGCAGCTCCGACAGGACCCACACTGAAGCTTTCTTT. This translates into CASSSDRTHTEAFF.

The chain is built from TRBV28 and TRBJ1-2; D is unresolved. Germline V CDR1 and CDR2: MDHEN, SYDVKM. Deletions cut 2 bases from V and 6 bases from J, with 13 bases between. CDR3 length: 14 residues. For the CDR3, the DNA is TGTGCCAGCAGTTTACAGAGAGAGGGAAATGGCTACACCTTC. This encodes CASSLQREGNGYTF.

The chain joins TRBV28 to TRBJ1-5; perhaps TRBD1 as D (6 bases). CDR1 MDHEN and CDR2 SYDVKM come from the germline V gene. The CDR3 sequence is 14 residues long. Trimming took 4 bases from V and 1 from J, leaving 8 bases between them. The CDR3: CASSSRGSNQPQHF. The CDR3 coding sequence is TGTGCCAGCAGTTCCAGGGGAAGCAATCAGCCCCAGCATTTT.

The chain combines TRBV7-6 with TRBJ2-7; 9 bases align to TRBD2. Looked up from germline, CDR1 is SGHVS and CDR2 is FNYEAQ. V dropped 5 bases and J dropped 0; count of bases not matched to a gene: 8. The CDR3 runs to 16 residues. In DNA, the CDR3 is TGTGCCAGCAGCCTCATTAGCGGGAGTAGCTCCTACGAGCAGTACTTC. This sequence encodes CASSLISGSSSYEQYF.

CDR3 sequence reads: CASSPGTVEISGNTIYF. The CDR3 region has the DNA TGTGCCAGCAGTCCCGGGACAGTTGAAATCTCTGGAAACACCATATATTTT. The chain recombines TRBV27 with TRBJ1-3; 7 positions match TRBD1. The CDR3 contains 17 residues. After removal of 5 bases from V and 0 bases from J, the junction contained 10 bases not matched to a gene. CDR1 is MNHEY and CDR2 is SMNVEV in the germline V gene (reference sequence).

The chain couples TRBV7-9 to TRBJ2-1, with TRBD2 as a possible D gene (6 bases). Per the germline V gene, CDR1 is SEHNR and CDR2 is FQNEAQ (reference sequence). Trimming removed 0 bases at V and 0 bases at J, with 18 bases between. The CDR3 consists of 19 residues. CDR3 in DNA: TGTGCCAGCAGCTTAGCGTCTTATGGGACTGCCTCCTCCTACAATGAGCAGTTCTTC. Translated: CASSLASYGTASSYNEQFF.

This clone was seen just once. The chain combines TRBV13 with TRBJ2-1, with 11 bases aligning to TRBD2. CDR3 length: 17 amino acids. The germline V gene encodes CDR1 PRHDT and CDR2 FYEKMQ (reference sequence). Losses at the gene ends were 0 bases for V and 8 bases for J; bases not matched to a gene: 9. The CDR3 region has the DNA TGTGCCAGCAGCTTAGGACTAGCGGGAGTTAAACACGATGAGCAGTTCTTC. The encoded protein is CASSLGLAGVKHDEQFF.